This T cell receptor beta chain appears in the sequencing data of a study of early T cells in non-severe SARS-CoV-2 infection. As for the study in general: With bulk RNA from unsorted whole blood as input, sequencing yielded unpaired chains.

The germline V gene has CDR1 SGHRS and CDR2 YFSETQ. The CDR3 has 15 amino acids. V was clipped by 4 bases and J by 5 bases; unmatched bases: 9. TCRdb reprocessed the 5' RACE reads via MiXCR and lists one record per CDR3 protein. The sample includes under 75,000 distinct CDR3 sequences, about 13% of them seen just once. This clonotype was detected a few times. Source material: whole blood. The source of this sequence is an adult who was a healthcare worker with PCR-confirmed SARS-CoV-2 infection or an uninfected control (not recorded which). The genes are TRBV5-1 and TRBJ2-5; 9 bases are shared with TRBD1. Here the CDR3 DNA reads TGCGCCAGCAGCCAATACAGGGGGCAACAGGAGACCCAGTACTTC. Encoded protein: CASSQYRGQQETQYF.